These T cell receptor beta chains were read from a single sample in a study of OX40 agonist ivuxolimab in advanced cancers. Data came from immunoSEQ multiplex PCR; TCRdb stores just in-frame clones and leaves some out. This sample has just over 80,000 clones, with around nine tenths found just once. The material was CD4+ or CD8+ T cells sorted from blood, obtained in a trial of the OX40 agonist ivuxolimab. The receptor set was obtained from an adult with an advanced solid tumor such as melanoma, head and neck, liver or kidney cancer. Both conserved end residues are part of each CDR3. Fields, in order: J gene, clone size, D gene, V gene, CDR3 DNA, CDR3 protein. A D gene is named only where the DNA matches it firmly. Size tells how often a clone was seen (once, few, many) or the class of an expanded clone, and some rows leave it out.

J: TRBJ1-5; size: .; D: .; V: TRBV7-2; DNA: TGTGCCAGCAGTCTAGGGTCGCAGGACAATCAGCCCCAGCATTTT; CDR3: CASSLGSQDNQPQHF
J: TRBJ2-1; size: .; D: .; V: TRBV7-2; DNA: TGTGCCAGCGTGGAACGCGGGACGAGCGGATACAATGAGCAGTTCTTC; CDR3: CASVERGTSGYNEQFF
J: TRBJ1-6; size: .; D: .; V: TRBV13; DNA: TGTGCCAGCAGCTTAGATGGTCAGAATAATTCACCCCTCCACTTT; CDR3: CASSLDGQNNSPLHF
J: TRBJ2-4; size: .; D: TRBD1; V: TRBV4-2; DNA: TGTGCCAGCAGCGCAGGGGGAAGCAAAAACATTCAGTACTTC; CDR3: CASSAGGSKNIQYF
J: TRBJ1-2; size: .; D: .; V: TRBV10-3; DNA: TGTGCCATCAGTCTTAAGGGGGTGTCATATGGCTACACCTTC; CDR3: CAISLKGVSYGYTF
J: TRBJ1-1; size: .; D: .; V: TRBV28; DNA: TGTGCCAGCAGTTTACTAGGGGGTGGCTCGAAAATGAACACTGAAGCTTTCTTT; CDR3: CASSLLGGGSKMNTEAFF
J: TRBJ1-4; size: .; D: .; V: TRBV5-1; DNA: TGCGCCAGCAGCTTGGGCACAACTAATGAAAAACTGTTTTTT; CDR3: CASSLGTTNEKLFF
J: TRBJ2-5; size: .; D: TRBD2; V: TRBV5-1; DNA: TGCGCCAGCAGCTTTGGGACTAGATCAGAGACCCAGTACTTC; CDR3: CASSFGTRSETQYF
J: TRBJ2-1; size: few; D: .; V: TRBV18; DNA: TGTGCCAGCTCACCTGACGGGAGCTCCTACAATGAGCAGTTCTTC; CDR3: CASSPDGSSYNEQFF
J: TRBJ1-5; size: .; D: .; V: TRBV7-2; DNA: TGTGCCAGCAGCGGACGGACCAATCAGCCCCAGCATTTT; CDR3: CASSGRTNQPQHF
J: TRBJ1-2; size: .; D: .; V: TRBV6-6; DNA: TGTGCCAGCAGTTCAGACTATGGCTACACCTTC; CDR3: CASSSDYGYTF
J: TRBJ1-4; size: .; D: TRBD1; V: TRBV18; DNA: TGTGCCAGCTCACCACCGGACAGGGGTAATGAAAAACTGTTTTTT; CDR3: CASSPPDRGNEKLFF